This entry is about one T cell receptor beta chain. The method was immunoSEQ multiplex PCR; TCRdb's version includes in-frame clones alone and lacks a portion of them. The table records 75,000 to 100,000 clones, about 91% of them present only once. This entry comes from a study of T cell changes during pregnancy in multiple sclerosis. The germline V gene has CDR1 SGHTA and CDR2 FQGNSA. The CDR3 extends over 15 amino acids. V lost 5 bases and J lost 10; bases outside the gene matches: 9. The J gene is TRBJ2-1, the V gene TRBV7-2, with 12 bases matching TRBD2. This sequence originates from a female donor in good health, enrolled as a control in a pregnancy study. This material consisted of peripheral blood, taken after pregnancy. The DNA of the CDR3 is TGTGCCAGCAGCGTAACTAGCGGGAGGTCCCCAGAGCAGTTCTTC. Residues: CASSVTSGRSPEQFF.